The rows below give T cell receptor beta chains drawn from one sample of a study of blood T cell repertoires in COVID-19. Sequencing was performed with immunoSEQ multiplex PCR; in TCRdb, only in-frame clones are kept and a portion is missing. The sample carries roughly 200,000 clones, about 85% recorded once. Material for sequencing was peripheral blood. These receptors originate from a woman of 80 years or more with acute or convalescent COVID-19. Each CDR3 is given with its conserved first and last residue. The order of the fields is J gene, V gene, CDR3 length, clone size, D gene, CDR3 protein, CDR3 DNA. A D gene is named only where the DNA matches it firmly. Clone size is stated in some rows and not others, as once, few, many or a class when expanded.

J: TRBJ1-3; V: TRBV20-1; length: 11; size: once; D: .; CDR3: CSVNSGNTIYF; DNA: TGCAGTGTTAACTCTGGAAACACCATATATTTT
J: TRBJ1-1; V: TRBV12-3/TRBV12-4; length: 13; size: .; D: TRBD1; CDR3: CASGDRGRAEAFF; DNA: TGTGCCAGTGGAGACAGGGGGCGTGCTGAAGCTTTCTTT
J: TRBJ1-2; V: TRBV4-1; length: 14; size: .; D: TRBD1; CDR3: CASSQDRARYGYTF; DNA: TGCGCCAGCAGCCAGGACAGGGCTAGGTATGGCTACACCTTC
J: TRBJ1-2; V: TRBV7-2; length: 14; size: .; D: .; CDR3: CASSPGGGSPGYTF; DNA: TGTGCCAGCAGCCCGGGGGGGGGCAGCCCGGGCTACACCTTC
J: TRBJ1-2; V: TRBV6-5; length: 14; size: .; D: TRBD1; CDR3: CASSSRQGRDGYTF; DNA: TGTGCCAGCAGTTCCCGACAGGGGCGTGATGGCTACACCTTC
J: TRBJ1-5; V: TRBV7-2; length: 16; size: .; D: .; CDR3: CASSPRGASDNQPQHF; DNA: TGTGCCAGCAGCCCCCGGGGGGCCTCCGACAATCAGCCCCAGCATTTT
J: TRBJ2-7; V: TRBV27; length: 14; size: .; D: TRBD2; CDR3: CASRSTWDYYEQYF; DNA: TGTGCCAGCAGGTCCACATGGGACTACTACGAGCAGTACTTC
J: TRBJ2-3; V: TRBV11-3; length: 15; size: .; D: .; CDR3: CASSRGQGSTDTQYF; DNA: TGTGCCAGCAGTCGAGGGCAGGGGAGCACAGATACGCAGTATTTT
J: TRBJ2-7; V: TRBV24-1; length: 18; size: .; D: TRBD2; CDR3: CATSDSRERGGYSYEQYF; DNA: TGTGCCACCAGTGATAGCCGGGAGCGCGGGGGGTACTCCTACGAGCAGTACTTC
J: TRBJ1-2; V: TRBV4-2; length: 15; size: .; D: TRBD1; CDR3: CASSQPGQGNYGYTF; DNA: TGTGCCAGCAGCCAGCCGGGACAGGGTAACTATGGCTACACCTTC
J: TRBJ2-3; V: TRBV5-1; length: 13; size: .; D: .; CDR3: CASSFRSTDTQYF; DNA: TGCGCCAGCAGCTTCAGAAGCACAGATACGCAGTATTTT
J: TRBJ2-6; V: TRBV2; length: 14; size: .; D: .; CDR3: CASVRVSGANVLTF; DNA: TGTGCCAGCGTCAGGGTTTCTGGGGCCAACGTCCTGACTTTC
J: TRBJ2-5; V: TRBV2; length: 15; size: once; D: TRBD1; CDR3: CASSEGGQGWETQYF; DNA: TGTGCCAGCAGTGAAGGTGGACAGGGATGGGAGACCCAGTACTTC
J: TRBJ2-3; V: TRBV7-9; length: 12; size: .; D: .; CDR3: CASSQGGNTQYF; DNA: TGTGCCAGCAGCCAGGGCGGGAATACGCAGTATTTT
J: TRBJ2-7; V: TRBV7-6; length: 15; size: .; D: .; CDR3: CASSLSVGESYEQYF; DNA: TGTGCCAGCAGCCTCTCTGTTGGGGAGAGCTACGAGCAGTACTTC
J: TRBJ1-1; V: TRBV28; length: 13; size: .; D: .; CDR3: CASSLLPRAEAFF; DNA: TGTGCCAGCAGTCTCCTCCCGAGGGCTGAAGCTTTCTTT
J: TRBJ2-7; V: TRBV27; length: 17; size: .; D: TRBD2; CDR3: CASSLASGSIFPYEQYF; DNA: TGTGCCAGCAGTTTAGCTAGCGGGAGTATTTTTCCCTACGAGCAGTACTTC
J: TRBJ2-2; V: TRBV7-2; length: 16; size: .; D: TRBD2; CDR3: CASSRTSGANTGELFF; DNA: TGTGCCAGCAGCCGTACTAGCGGCGCGAACACCGGGGAGCTGTTTTTT
J: TRBJ1-1; V: TRBV10-1; length: 12; size: .; D: .; CDR3: CANGSMNTEAFF; DNA: TGCGCCAACGGGTCGATGAACACTGAAGCTTTCTTT
J: TRBJ2-2; V: TRBV5-8; length: 16; size: .; D: TRBD2; CDR3: CASSLIAGGRNGELFF; DNA: TGTGCCAGCAGCTTGATAGCGGGAGGGCGTAACGGGGAGCTGTTTTTT
J: TRBJ2-3; V: TRBV5-6; length: 15; size: .; D: TRBD2; CDR3: CASSLTSGSTDTQYF; DNA: TGTGCCAGCAGCTTGACTAGCGGCAGCACAGATACGCAGTATTTT
J: TRBJ1-2; V: TRBV29-1; length: 13; size: .; D: .; CDR3: CSAPTGGLYGYTF; DNA: TGCAGCGCTCCCACAGGAGGGCTCTATGGCTACACCTTC
J: TRBJ1-4; V: TRBV28; length: 11; size: .; D: .; CDR3: CASSLQEKLFF; DNA: TGTGCCAGCAGTTTACAGGAAAAACTGTTTTTT
J: TRBJ1-2; V: TRBV13; length: 14; size: .; D: .; CDR3: CASSLGGAPMGYTF; DNA: TGTGCCAGCAGCTTAGGGGGGGCTCCTATGGGCTACACCTTC
J: TRBJ1-1; V: TRBV28; length: 12; size: .; D: .; CDR3: CASSIQPVEAFF; DNA: TGTGCCAGCAGTATACAACCCGTGGAAGCTTTCTTT
J: TRBJ2-3; V: TRBV5-1; length: 21; size: once; D: TRBD2; CDR3: CASSGRDRRTSGMEFADTQYF; DNA: TGCGCCAGCAGCGGCCGGGACAGGCGGACTAGCGGGATGGAATTTGCAGATACGCAGTATTTT
J: TRBJ2-5; V: TRBV5-5; length: 15; size: .; D: TRBD1; CDR3: CASSPGDRVPETQYF; DNA: TGTGCCAGCAGCCCCGGGGACAGGGTCCCAGAGACCCAGTACTTC
J: TRBJ1-4; V: TRBV4-3; length: 17; size: .; D: .; CDR3: CASSQDRVVGGNEKLFF; DNA: TGCGCCAGCAGCCAAGATCGAGTGGTAGGGGGAAATGAAAAACTGTTTTTT
J: TRBJ2-1; V: TRBV5-1; length: 14; size: .; D: .; CDR3: CASSPLDSYNEQFF; DNA: TGCGCCAGCAGCCCCTTAGACTCCTACAATGAGCAGTTCTTC
J: TRBJ2-1; V: TRBV4-1; length: 15; size: .; D: .; CDR3: CASSQDYSSYNEQFF; DNA: TGCGCCAGCAGCCAAGACTATTCCTCCTACAATGAGCAGTTCTTC
J: TRBJ2-2; V: TRBV5-4; length: 16; size: .; D: .; CDR3: CASSPPGTPNTGELFF; DNA: TGTGCCAGCAGCCCTCCCGGGACACCGAACACCGGGGAGCTGTTTTTT
J: TRBJ1-2; V: TRBV4-1; length: 16; size: once; D: TRBD1; CDR3: CASSGRGRGRGYGYTF; DNA: TGCGCCAGCAGCGGAAGAGGTCGCGGCAGGGGGTATGGCTACACCTTC
J: TRBJ1-2; V: TRBV7-2; length: 12; size: .; D: .; CDR3: CASSLAPSGYTF; DNA: TGTGCCAGCAGCTTAGCTCCTTCCGGCTACACCTTC
J: TRBJ1-4; V: TRBV15; length: 15; size: .; D: .; CDR3: CATSRGGTGDEKLFF; DNA: TGTGCCACCTCTCGGGGGGGGACGGGTGATGAAAAACTGTTTTTT
J: TRBJ2-2; V: TRBV28; length: 14; size: .; D: .; CDR3: CASRRTGNTGELFF; DNA: TGTGCCAGCAGACGAACGGGGAACACCGGGGAGCTGTTTTTT
J: TRBJ1-4; V: TRBV7-2; length: 14; size: .; D: .; CDR3: CASSLRGFNEKLFF; DNA: TGTGCCAGCAGCCTAAGGGGATTTAATGAAAAACTGTTTTTT
J: TRBJ1-5; V: TRBV6-5; length: 15; size: .; D: TRBD1; CDR3: CASSRGGQFNQPQHF; DNA: TGTGCCAGCAGTCGGGGGGGACAGTTCAATCAGCCCCAGCATTTT